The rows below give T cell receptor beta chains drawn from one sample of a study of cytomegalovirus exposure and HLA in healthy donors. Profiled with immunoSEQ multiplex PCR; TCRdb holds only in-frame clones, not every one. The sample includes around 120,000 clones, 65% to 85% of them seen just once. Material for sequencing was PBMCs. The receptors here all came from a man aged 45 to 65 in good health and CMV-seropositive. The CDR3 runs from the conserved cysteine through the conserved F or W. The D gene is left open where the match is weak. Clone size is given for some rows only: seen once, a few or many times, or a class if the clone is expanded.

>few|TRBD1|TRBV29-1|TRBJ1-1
CSVRDRQQAFF
TGCAGCGTGCGGGACAGGCAACAAGCTTTCTTT
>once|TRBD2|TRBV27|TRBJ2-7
CASSSRTSGGLEQYF
TGTGCCAGCAGTTCCCGGACTAGCGGGGGGCTCGAGCAGTACTTC
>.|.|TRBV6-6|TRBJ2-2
CASSYSPQNTGELFF
TGTGCCAGCAGTTACTCTCCCCAGAACACCGGGGAGCTGTTTTTT
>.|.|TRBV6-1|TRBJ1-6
CASTRGGTYNSPLHF
TGTGCCAGCACGAGGGGAGGAACCTATAATTCACCCCTCCACTTT
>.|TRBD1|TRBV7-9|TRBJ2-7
CASSPTGTGGAYEQYF
TGTGCCAGCAGCCCGACCGGGACAGGGGGCGCCTACGAGCAGTACTTC
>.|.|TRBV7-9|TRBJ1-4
CASSLNGGHLDEKLFF
TGTGCCAGCAGCCTAAATGGTGGACATTTGGATGAAAAACTGTTTTTT
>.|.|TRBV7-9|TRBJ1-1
CASTLRGAGNTEAFF
TGTGCCAGCACCCTCCGGGGGGCCGGGAACACTGAAGCTTTCTTT
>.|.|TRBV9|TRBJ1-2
CASSVRTGYGYTF
TGTGCCAGCAGCGTCAGGACTGGCTATGGCTACACCTTC
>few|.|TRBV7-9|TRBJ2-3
CASTPERVSTDTQYF
TGTGCCAGCACCCCGGAGCGGGTGAGCACAGATACGCAGTATTTT
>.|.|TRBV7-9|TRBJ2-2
CASSRELVTGELFF
TGTGCCAGCAGCAGGGAGTTAGTTACCGGGGAGCTGTTTTTT